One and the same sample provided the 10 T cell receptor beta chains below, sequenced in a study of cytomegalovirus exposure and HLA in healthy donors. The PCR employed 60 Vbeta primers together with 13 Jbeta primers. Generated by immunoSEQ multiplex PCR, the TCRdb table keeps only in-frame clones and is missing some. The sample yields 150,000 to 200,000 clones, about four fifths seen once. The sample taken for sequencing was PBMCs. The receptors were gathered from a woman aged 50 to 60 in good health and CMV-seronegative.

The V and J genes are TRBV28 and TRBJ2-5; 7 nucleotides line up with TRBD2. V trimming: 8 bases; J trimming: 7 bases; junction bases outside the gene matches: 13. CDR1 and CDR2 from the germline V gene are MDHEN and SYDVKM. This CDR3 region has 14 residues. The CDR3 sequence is CASGTGLIIGTQYF. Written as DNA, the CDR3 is TGTGCCAGCGGCACGGGACTAATAATTGGGACCCAGTACTTC.

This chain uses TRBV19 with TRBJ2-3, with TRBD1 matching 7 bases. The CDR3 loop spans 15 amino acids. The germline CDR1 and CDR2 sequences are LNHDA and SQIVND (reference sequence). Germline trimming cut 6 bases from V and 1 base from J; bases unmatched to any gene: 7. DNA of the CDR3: TGTGCCAGTAGGGGGACAGCTACACGCACAGATACGCAGTATTTT. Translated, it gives CASRGTATRTDTQYF.

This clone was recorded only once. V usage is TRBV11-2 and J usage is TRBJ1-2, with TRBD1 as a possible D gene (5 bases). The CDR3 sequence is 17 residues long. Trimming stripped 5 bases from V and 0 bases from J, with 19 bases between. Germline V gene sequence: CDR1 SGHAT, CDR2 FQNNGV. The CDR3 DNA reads TGTGCCAGCAGCCCAGGGTTCTGGAGACCAACTAACTATGGCTACACCTTC. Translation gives CASSPGFWRPTNYGYTF.

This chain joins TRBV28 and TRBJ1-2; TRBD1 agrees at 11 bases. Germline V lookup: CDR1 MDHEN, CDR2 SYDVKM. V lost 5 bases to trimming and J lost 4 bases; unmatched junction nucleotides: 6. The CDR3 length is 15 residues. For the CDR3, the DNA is TGTGCCAGCAGTCGAACCGGGACAGGGGGCTATGGCTACACCTTC. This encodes CASSRTGTGGYGYTF.

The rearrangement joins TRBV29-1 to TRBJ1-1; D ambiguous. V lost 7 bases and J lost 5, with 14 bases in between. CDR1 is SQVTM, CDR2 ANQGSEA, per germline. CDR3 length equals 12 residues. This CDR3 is CSAVESRTEAFF. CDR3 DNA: TGCAGCGCGGTCGAAAGCAGGACTGAAGCTTTCTTT.

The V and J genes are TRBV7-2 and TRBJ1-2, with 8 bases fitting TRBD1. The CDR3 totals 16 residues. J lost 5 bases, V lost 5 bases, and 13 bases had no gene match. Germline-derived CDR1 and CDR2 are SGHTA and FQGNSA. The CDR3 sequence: CASSNPSGQAGYGYTF. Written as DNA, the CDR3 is TGTGCCAGCAGCAACCCTTCGGGACAGGCCGGTTATGGCTACACCTTC.

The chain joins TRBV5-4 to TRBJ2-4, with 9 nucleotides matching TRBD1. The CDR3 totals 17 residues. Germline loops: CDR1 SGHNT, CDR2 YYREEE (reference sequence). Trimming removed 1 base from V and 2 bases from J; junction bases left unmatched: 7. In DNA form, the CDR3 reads TGTGCCAGCAGCTTGTTCCAGGACAGGGGAACCAAAAACATTCAGTACTTC. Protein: CASSLFQDRGTKNIQYF.

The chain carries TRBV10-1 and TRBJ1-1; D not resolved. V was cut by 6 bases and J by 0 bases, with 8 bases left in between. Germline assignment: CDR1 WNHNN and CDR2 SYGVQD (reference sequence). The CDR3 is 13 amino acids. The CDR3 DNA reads TGCGCCAGCAGAGAGACACTGAACACTGAAGCTTTCTTT. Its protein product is CASRETLNTEAFF.

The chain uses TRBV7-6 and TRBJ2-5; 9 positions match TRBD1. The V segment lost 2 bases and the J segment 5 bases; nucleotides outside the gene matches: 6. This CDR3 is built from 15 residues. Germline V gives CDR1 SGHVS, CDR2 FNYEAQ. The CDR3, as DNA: TGTGCCAGCAGCTTAATTAACAGGGGGCGCGAGACCCAGTACTTC. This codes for CASSLINRGRETQYF.

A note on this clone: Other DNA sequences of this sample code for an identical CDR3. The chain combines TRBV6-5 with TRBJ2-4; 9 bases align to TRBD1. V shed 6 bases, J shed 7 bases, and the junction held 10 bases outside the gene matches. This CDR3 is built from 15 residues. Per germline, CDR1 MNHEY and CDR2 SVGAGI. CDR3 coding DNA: TGTGCCAGCAGGGCCGGGACAGGGTTAGGGAACATTCAGTACTTC. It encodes CASRAGTGLGNIQYF.